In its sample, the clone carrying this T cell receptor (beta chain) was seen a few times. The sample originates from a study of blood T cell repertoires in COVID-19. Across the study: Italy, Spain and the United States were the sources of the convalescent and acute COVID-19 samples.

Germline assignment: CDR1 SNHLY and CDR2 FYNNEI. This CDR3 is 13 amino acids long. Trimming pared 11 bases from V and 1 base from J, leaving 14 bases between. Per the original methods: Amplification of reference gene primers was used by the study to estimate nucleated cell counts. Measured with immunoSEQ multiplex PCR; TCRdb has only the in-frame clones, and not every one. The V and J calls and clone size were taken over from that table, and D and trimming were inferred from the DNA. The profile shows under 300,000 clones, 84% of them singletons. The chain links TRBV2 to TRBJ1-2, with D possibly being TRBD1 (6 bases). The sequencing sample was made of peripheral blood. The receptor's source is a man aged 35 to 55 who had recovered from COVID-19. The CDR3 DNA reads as TGTGCCGCCGCCAGGGGCGTTAACTATGGCTACACCTTC. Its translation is CAAARGVNYGYTF.